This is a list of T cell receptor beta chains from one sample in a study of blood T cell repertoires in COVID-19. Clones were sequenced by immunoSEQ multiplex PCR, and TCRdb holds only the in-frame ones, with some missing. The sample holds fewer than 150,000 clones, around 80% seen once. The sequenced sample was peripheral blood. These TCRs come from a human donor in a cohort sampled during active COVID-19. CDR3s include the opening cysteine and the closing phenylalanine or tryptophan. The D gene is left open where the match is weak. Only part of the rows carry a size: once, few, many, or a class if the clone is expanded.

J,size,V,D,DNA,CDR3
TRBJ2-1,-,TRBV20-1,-,TGCAGTGCTAGTGGCGTGAATGAGCAGTTCTTC,CSASGVNEQFF
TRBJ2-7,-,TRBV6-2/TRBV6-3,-,TGTGCCAGCAGTTACTCGTCGAGGACACTCTTCTACGAGCAGTACTTC,CASSYSSRTLFYEQYF
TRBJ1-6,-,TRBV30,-,TGTGCCTGGAGTAAAAAGCCCCCGGGAGTCCAAAATTCACCCCTCCACTTT,CAWSKKPPGVQNSPLHF
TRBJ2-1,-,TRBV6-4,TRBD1,TGTGCCAGCAGTGACTCGGGACAGGGCATCGATGAGCAGTTCTTC,CASSDSGQGIDEQFF
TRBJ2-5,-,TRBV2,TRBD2,TGTGCCAGCAGTCAGAGCGGGGAGAACCAAGAGACCCAGTACTTC,CASSQSGENQETQYF
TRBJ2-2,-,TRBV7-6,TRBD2,TGTGCCAGCAGCTTAGCGCCGAGCGGGGGGACGAACACCGGGGAGCTGTTTTTT,CASSLAPSGGTNTGELFF
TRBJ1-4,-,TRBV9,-,TGTGCCAGCAGCCCCCTCGGGGGGCGTGAAAAACTGTTTTTT,CASSPLGGREKLFF
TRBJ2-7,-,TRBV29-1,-,TGCAGCGTTGATAAAGGGGGAAGTAGGGGCGAGCAGTACTTC,CSVDKGGSRGEQYF
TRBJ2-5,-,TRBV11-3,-,TGTGCCAGCAGCTCCACCGGTACGTCCCAAGAGACCCAGTACTTC,CASSSTGTSQETQYF
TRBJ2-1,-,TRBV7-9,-,TGTGCCAGCAGCCCTATACAGGGACGATACGATGAGCAGTTCTTC,CASSPIQGRYDEQFF
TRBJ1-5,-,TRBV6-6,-,TGTGCCAGCAGATCAGGGGTTCGAGGTCAGCCCCAGCATTTT,CASRSGVRGQPQHF
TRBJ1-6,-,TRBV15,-,TGTGCCACCAGCCTTGAAGGTGGTGGCGGTTCACCCCTCCACTTT,CATSLEGGGGSPLHF
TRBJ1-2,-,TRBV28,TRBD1,TGTGCCAGCAGTTCCACCCCGGGACAGCCTAAGGGGGGCTACACCTTC,CASSSTPGQPKGGYTF
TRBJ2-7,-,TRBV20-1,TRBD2,TGCAGTGCTAGTGGGATTACGGGGACTAGCTCCTACGAGCAGTACTTC,CSASGITGTSSYEQYF
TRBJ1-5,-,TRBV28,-,TGTGCCAGCAGTTTAGGGGGACACAATCAGCCCCAGCATTTT,CASSLGGHNQPQHF
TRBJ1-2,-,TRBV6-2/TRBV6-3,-,TGTGCCAGCAGTTATCCGCGCTATGGCTACACCTTC,CASSYPRYGYTF
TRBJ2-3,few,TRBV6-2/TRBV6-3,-,TGTGCCAGCAGTTACCTATCTCGCACAGATACGCAGTATTTT,CASSYLSRTDTQYF
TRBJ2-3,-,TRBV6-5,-,TGTGCCAGCAGCCTACGCGGGGATACGCAGTATTTT,CASSLRGDTQYF
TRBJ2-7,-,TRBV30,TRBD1,TGTGCCTGGGAGCCCGGGACAGCTTCTAGGGAGCAGTACTTC,CAWEPGTASREQYF
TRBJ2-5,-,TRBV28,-,TGTGCCAGCAGTCCTAAAGAGACCCAGTACTTC,CASSPKETQYF
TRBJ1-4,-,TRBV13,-,TGTGCCAGCAGCTTAGGCGGGACTTATGAAAAACTGTTTTTT,CASSLGGTYEKLFF
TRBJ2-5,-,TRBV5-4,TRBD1,TGTGCCAGCAGCAGGCCGGACAGGGCAGAGACCCAGTACTTC,CASSRPDRAETQYF
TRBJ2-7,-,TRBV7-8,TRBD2,TGTGCCAGCAGCTTCGGGACTAGCGGGGCCAGCTCCTACGAGCAGTACTTC,CASSFGTSGASSYEQYF
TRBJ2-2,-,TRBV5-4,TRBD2,TGTGCCAGCAGCTCTAGCGGGGGGGCCCGGGGCACCGGGGAGCTGTTTTTT,CASSSSGGARGTGELFF
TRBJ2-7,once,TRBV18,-,TGTGCCAGCTCACCTAGCAATTTGGGGAGCTCCTACGAGCAGTACTTC,CASSPSNLGSSYEQYF
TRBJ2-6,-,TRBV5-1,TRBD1,TGCGCCAGCAGCGTGGGACAGTCTGGGGCCAACGTCCTGACTTTC,CASSVGQSGANVLTF
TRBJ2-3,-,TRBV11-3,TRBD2,TGTGCCAGCAGCTTAGGGGCTAGCGGGGGGCTCGGAGGAGTCGATACGCAGTATTTT,CASSLGASGGLGGVDTQYF
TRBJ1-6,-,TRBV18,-,TGTGCCAGCTCTCCCAAGACAGATTCTAATTCACCCCTCCACTTT,CASSPKTDSNSPLHF
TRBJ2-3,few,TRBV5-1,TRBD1,TGCGCCAGCAGCGAGTTCGCAGGGGGCGGTGCAGATACGCAGTATTTT,CASSEFAGGGADTQYF
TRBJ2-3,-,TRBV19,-,TGTGCCAGTAGTACCGGCAGATTCATCACAGATGCGCAGTATTTT,CASSTGRFITDAQYF
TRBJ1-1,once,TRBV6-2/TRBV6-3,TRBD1,TGTGCCAGCAGCTCCAGGGGGGTGAACACTGAAGCTTTCTTT,CASSSRGVNTEAFF
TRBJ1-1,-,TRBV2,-,TGTGCCAGCAGACGAATATCCCCGATCGGGGCTGAAGCTTTCTTT,CASRRISPIGAEAFF
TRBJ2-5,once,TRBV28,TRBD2,TGTGCCAGCAGTTCACCGGGACTAGGTGAGACCCAGTACTTC,CASSSPGLGETQYF
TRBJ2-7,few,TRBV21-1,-,TGTGCCAGCAGCAAAGAGTTGCGACAGTCCGTGCACTACGAGCAGTACTTC,CASSKELRQSVHYEQYF
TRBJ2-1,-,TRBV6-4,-,TGTGCCAGCCGAGCCGAGGAGGTGGGAGGTGAGCAGTTCTTC,CASRAEEVGGEQFF
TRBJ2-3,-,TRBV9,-,TGTGCCAGCAGCGTCCTAACCACAGGGGATACGCAGTATTTT,CASSVLTTGDTQYF
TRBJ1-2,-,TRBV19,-,TGTGCCAGTAGTGCCCCAGGGAACTACTATGGCTACACCTTC,CASSAPGNYYGYTF
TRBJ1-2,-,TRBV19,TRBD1,TGTGCCAGTACTCCGACAGGGGCTGGTCGCGTCTATGGCTACACCTTC,CASTPTGAGRVYGYTF
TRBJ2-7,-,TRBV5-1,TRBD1,TGCGCCAGCAGCTTGGCCACCGGGACAGGCGGGGAGCAGTACTTC,CASSLATGTGGEQYF
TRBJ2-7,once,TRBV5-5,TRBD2,TGTGCCAGCAGCTTGACTAGCGCAACCTACGAGCAGTACTTC,CASSLTSATYEQYF
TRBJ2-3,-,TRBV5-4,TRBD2,TGTGCCAGCAGCCGTCCGGGACTAGAGTTAGATACGCAGTATTTT,CASSRPGLELDTQYF
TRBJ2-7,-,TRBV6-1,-,TGTGCCAGCAGTGAATCAACCTACGAGCAGTACTTC,CASSESTYEQYF
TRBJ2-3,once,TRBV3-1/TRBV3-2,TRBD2,TGTGCCAGCAGCCAAGCACCGGGACTAGAATCGGATACGCAGTATTTT,CASSQAPGLESDTQYF
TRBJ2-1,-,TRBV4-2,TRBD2,TGTGCCAGCAGCCAAGAGCCAGGGGGGGGGACTAGCGGCTACAATGAGCAGTTCTTC,CASSQEPGGGTSGYNEQFF
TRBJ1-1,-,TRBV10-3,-,TGTGCCATCAGTGAGATAACGGGGGGTGGAGCTTTCTTT,CAISEITGGGAFF
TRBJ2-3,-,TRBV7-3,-,TGTGCCAGCAGCCCGACTAGTCTGGGTACGCAGTATTTT,CASSPTSLGTQYF
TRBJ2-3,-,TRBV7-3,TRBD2,TGTGCCAGCAGCCGCGCGGGGGGGAGTACAGATACGCAGTATTTT,CASSRAGGSTDTQYF